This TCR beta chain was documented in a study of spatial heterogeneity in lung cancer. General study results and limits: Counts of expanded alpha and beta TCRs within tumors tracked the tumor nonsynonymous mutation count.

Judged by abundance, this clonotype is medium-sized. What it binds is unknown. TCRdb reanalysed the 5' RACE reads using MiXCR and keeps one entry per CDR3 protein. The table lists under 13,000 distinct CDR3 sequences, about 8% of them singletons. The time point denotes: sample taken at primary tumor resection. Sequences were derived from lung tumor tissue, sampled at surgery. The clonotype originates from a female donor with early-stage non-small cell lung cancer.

CDR3 protein: CASSFLGNTGELFF. The CDR3 DNA is TGTGCCAGCAGCTTCTTAGGGAACACCGGGGAGCTGTTTTTT. The chain links TRBV11-2 to TRBJ2-2, with D uncertain. With 3 bases removed from V and 1 base from J, the gap between germline ends came to 6 bases. The V gene's germline CDR1 is SGHAT and CDR2 FQNNGV. This CDR3 has 14 residues. Looking up the rest from reference TRBV11-2 and TRBJ2-2 gives the full variable domain: EAGVAQSPRYKIIEKRQSVAFWCNPISGHATLYWYQQILGQGPKLLIQFQNNGVVDDSQLPKDRFSAERLKGVDSTLKIQPAKLEDSAVYLCASSFLGNTGELFFGEGSRLTVL.